These 8 T cell receptor beta chains originate from one sample sequenced in a study of identical twins (dated by TCRdb to 2016 to 2017). Libraries came from 5' RACE. The sample was run on an Illumina HiSeq 2000. TCRdb reanalyzed the raw reads on its own, using fastp at Q25 for trimming and MiXCR for clone calling, and kept in-frame beta chains. CDR3 protein duplicates are merged, each entry listing the most common genes and DNA. This sample holds 300,000 to 400,000 distinct CDR3 sequences; approximately 13% were observed only once. The ten largest account for around 7.2% of the sample. The sample also formed part of further work on yellow fever vaccine responses in identical twins.

Sequencing was done on a sample of CD8+ T cells sorted from blood. These receptors were taken from a woman aged 18 to 35 in good health.

This clonotype was seen only a few times. V is TRBV7-8 and J is TRBJ1-2, with D unresolved. Germline CDR1 and CDR2: SGHVS and FQNEAQ. This CDR3 spans 16 amino acids. V lost 2 bases and J lost 3, with 16 bases in between. This CDR3 is CASSLPKRDSDYGYTF. CDR3 bases: TGTGCCAGCAGCTTACCGAAAAGGGATTCGGACTATGGCTACACCTTC.

The genes are TRBV5-1 and TRBJ1-2, with 8 bases aligning to TRBD1. From germline, CDR1 is SGHRS and CDR2 YFSETQ. Trimming at V came to 7 bases and at J to 5 bases, leaving 10 bases not matched to a gene. The length of the CDR3 is 14 residues. CDR3 residues: CASQGAGGSYGYTF. DNA of the CDR3: TGCGCCAGCCAGGGGGCAGGGGGCTCGTATGGCTACACCTTC.

This clonotype was found many times. The rearrangement links TRBV25-1 to TRBJ2-1; 7 bases align to TRBD1. Trimming at V came to 7 bases and at J to 3 bases, leaving 6 bases not matched to a gene. CDR3 length: 14 residues. Germline V gene sequence: CDR1 MGHDK, CDR2 SYGVNS. DNA for the CDR3: TGTGCCAGCACCCCGGGACAGAACTACAATGAGCAGTTCTTC. Translating it yields CASTPGQNYNEQFF.

Only a few counts were recorded for this clonotype. This sequence joins TRBV5-1 and TRBJ2-7; 9 nucleotides match TRBD1. The CDR3 is made up of 15 amino acids. V dropped 3 bases and J dropped 1; count of bases not matched to a gene: 5. The germline V gene has CDR1 SGHRS and CDR2 YFSETQ. CDR3 in amino acids: CASSSETGGSYEQYF. The CDR3 DNA reads TGCGCCAGCAGCTCCGAGACAGGGGGGTCCTACGAGCAGTACTTC.

The chain links TRBV9 to TRBJ2-3; TRBD1 or TRBD2 may be the D gene (6 bases each). V gave up 4 bases and J gave up 2 bases, with 14 bases separating them. The CDR3 has 15 amino acids. Germline CDR1 SGDLS, CDR2 YYNGEE. The CDR3 DNA reads TGTGCCAGCAGCCTCGCGGAGGGGGTCACAGATACGCAGTATTTT. This codes for CASSLAEGVTDTQYF.

This clonotype was counted only a few times. The chain combines TRBV28 with TRBJ2-1; 7 nucleotides agree with TRBD1. The CDR3 has 14 residues. Per the germline V gene, CDR1 is MDHEN and CDR2 is SYDVKM. The V gene end was trimmed by 6 bases and the J gene end by 5 bases; junction bases not matched to a gene: 7. The CDR3 DNA sequence: TGTGCCAGCAGCACCAGGGGGAGAAACAATGAGCAGTTCTTC. Its translation is CASSTRGRNNEQFF.

The rearrangement uses TRBV11-3 and TRBJ1-1; D is possibly TRBD1 (6 bases). The CDR3 spans 14 residues. The V end lost 4 bases, the J end lost 4 bases, and 13 bases lay between the germline ends. Germline V gene sequence: CDR1 SGHNT, CDR2 YENEEA. The CDR3 here is CASSSEGGSTEAFF. The CDR3 DNA sequence: TGTGCCAGCAGCTCCGAGGGGGGGAGCACTGAAGCTTTCTTT.

This rearrangement joins TRBV5-6 to TRBJ2-1, with 8 bases matching TRBD1. The V gene's germline CDR1 is SGHDT and CDR2 YYEEEE. V dropped 6 bases and J dropped 7; count of bases not matched to a gene: 9. The CDR3 contains 14 residues. The CDR3 sequence: CASIYRGAGNEQFF. The CDR3 nucleotides are TGTGCCAGCATCTACAGGGGGGCGGGGAATGAGCAGTTCTTC.